Each of the 22 T cell receptor beta chains below was sequenced from the same sample in a study of blood T cell repertoires in COVID-19. Generated by immunoSEQ multiplex PCR, the TCRdb table keeps only in-frame clones and is missing some. The sample holds some 220,000 clones, 65% to 85% seen once. Material: peripheral blood. Source of these receptors: a human donor in a cohort sampled during active COVID-19.

The sample holds a few counts of this clone. The J gene is TRBJ2-3, the V gene TRBV9; D remains unclear. The CDR3 contains 14 residues. Deletions cut 3 bases from V and 0 bases from J, with 8 bases between. CDR1 is SGDLS, CDR2 YYNGEE, per germline. This chain's CDR3 is CASSGGLSTDTQYF. The CDR3 DNA follows: TGTGCCAGCAGCGGAGGCTTGAGCACAGATACGCAGTATTTT.

This CDR3 is CATKVASVSSGANVLTF. Written as DNA, the CDR3 is TGTGCGACCAAGGTCGCTAGCGTGAGCTCTGGGGCCAACGTCCTGACTTTC. The rearrangement joins TRBV10-3 to TRBJ2-6; D perhaps matches TRBD2 (6 bases). CDR1 ENHRY and CDR2 SYGVKD come from the germline V gene. The CDR3 contains 17 residues.

In its sample, this clone ranks as medium-sized. The CDR3 region is CASSLVAAADTQYF. The CDR3 bases are TGCGCCAGCAGCTTGGTTGCGGCCGCAGATACGCAGTATTTT. The V and J genes are TRBV5-1 and TRBJ2-3; no reliable D call. This CDR3 has 14 amino acids. Germline V CDR1 and CDR2: SGHRS, YFSETQ. V gave up 0 bases and J gave up 4 bases, with 9 bases separating them.

This clone was detected once. This chain links TRBV5-4 with TRBJ1-1; 9 nucleotides align to TRBD1. This CDR3 comprises 17 residues. From germline, CDR1 is SGHNT and CDR2 YYREEE (reference sequence). V lost 7 bases, J lost 4 bases, and 17 bases stayed unmatched. CDR3 nucleotides: TGTGCCAGCCACGATCGCGGGACAGGGTTCGGGGGCACTGAAGCTTTCTTT. This codes for CASHDRGTGFGGTEAFF.

In this sample, this clone turned up once. The V call is TRBV24-1, the J call TRBJ2-2; TRBD1 matches at 8 bases. Trimming cost V 3 bases and J 3 bases; bases outside gene matches: 5. The CDR3 runs 16 residues. Germline V gives CDR1 KGHDR, CDR2 SFDVKD. CDR3 sequence (DNA): TGTGCCACCAGTGATCCCCGCAGGGGGCACACCGGGGAGCTGTTTTTT. As protein: CATSDPRRGHTGELFF.

The V call is TRBV12-3 or TRBV12-4, the J call TRBJ1-1; 7 bases match TRBD1. The J segment lost 4 bases and the V segment lost 6 bases, leaving 2 bases of the junction unmatched. This CDR3 is built from 12 residues. CDR3 residues: CASRGTVTEAFF. The CDR3 DNA reads TGTGCCAGCAGAGGGACAGTCACTGAAGCTTTCTTT.

The gene calls are TRBV5-1 and TRBJ1-5; D is possibly TRBD1 (6 bases). CDR3 size: 14 residues. The germline V gene has CDR1 SGHRS and CDR2 YFSETQ. The germline V and J ends were trimmed by 1 base and 3 bases, with 8 bases remaining between them. CDR3 region: CASSLSGANQPQHF. The CDR3 nucleotides read TGCGCCAGCAGCTTGTCAGGGGCCAATCAGCCCCAGCATTTT.

The chain joins TRBV6-5 to TRBJ2-1; no clear D gene. The CDR3 extends over 13 amino acids. The germline gives CDR1 MNHEY, CDR2 SVGAGI. Deletions cut 9 bases from V and 4 bases from J, with 13 bases between. CDR3 sequence reads: CASIPPNYNEQFF. The CDR3 nucleotides read TGTGCCAGTATACCCCCTAATTACAATGAGCAGTTCTTC.

The V and J genes are TRBV3-1 (or the pseudogene TRBV3-2) and TRBJ1-1; a possible D gene is TRBD1 (5 bases). This CDR3 has 14 amino acids. The germline V gene encodes CDR1 LGHDT and CDR2 YNNKEL (reference sequence). Trimming removed 0 bases at V and 4 bases at J, with 9 bases between. The CDR3 reads CASSQDGGGTEAFF. CDR3 nucleotide sequence: TGTGCCAGCAGCCAAGATGGGGGGGGCACTGAAGCTTTCTTT.

This clone has just one count. V is TRBV2 and J is TRBJ2-7; the D is unclear. The CDR3 extends over 13 amino acids. Germline lookup yields CDR1 SNHLY and CDR2 FYNNEI. V lost 7 bases and J lost 5, with 15 bases in between. Here the CDR3 DNA reads TGTGCCAGCACCCTGGGCCGTGAAGACGAGCAGTACTTC. Protein sequence: CASTLGREDEQYF.

The chain employs TRBV30 and TRBJ1-2; D unresolved. CDR3 length: 12 residues. Trimming took 4 bases from V and 6 from J, leaving 12 bases between them. Per the germline V gene, CDR1 is GTSNPN and CDR2 is SVGIG (reference sequence). The CDR3 nucleotides read TGTGCCTGGACCCGGGAATTTCATGGCTACACCTTC. It is translated as CAWTREFHGYTF.

The chain employs TRBV5-1 and TRBJ1-1; D might be TRBD1 (5 bases). The length of the CDR3 is 15 residues. V lost 4 bases to trimming and J lost 1 base, with 14 bases between them. CDR1 SGHRS and CDR2 YFSETQ come from the germline V gene. CDR3 in DNA: TGCGCCAGCAGCCCTGGGGGGGAGGCGAACACTGAAGCTTTCTTT. It encodes CASSPGGEANTEAFF.

This clone was seen a few times. The chain has TRBV29-1 and TRBJ2-2; 8 nucleotides agree with TRBD2. The length of the CDR3 is 16 residues. Germline trimming cut 4 bases from V and 7 bases from J; bases unmatched to any gene: 14. Germline lookup yields CDR1 SQVTM and CDR2 ANQGSEA. The CDR3 loop reads CSVVLSSGSLDGELFF. CDR3 coding DNA: TGCAGCGTTGTTCTATCCAGCGGGAGCCTAGACGGGGAGCTGTTTTTT.

This sequence joins TRBV7-2 and TRBJ2-5, with 7 bases lining up with TRBD2. Per germline, CDR1 SGHTA and CDR2 FQGNSA. CDR3 length: 13 residues. After removal of 5 bases from V and 4 bases from J, the junction contained 4 bases not matched to a gene. The CDR3 DNA is TGTGCCAGCAGCCCTGGACTAGGAGAGACCCAGTACTTC. Translating gives CASSPGLGETQYF. The variable domain in full, with the rest retrieved from reference TRBV7-2 and TRBJ2-5, is GAGVSQSPSNKVTEKGKDVELRCDPISGHTALYWYRQSLGQGLEFLIYFQGNSAPDKSGLPSDRFSAERTGGSVSTLTIQRTQQEDSAVYLCASSPGLGETQYFGPGTRLLVL.

The chain combines TRBV20-1 with TRBJ1-5; D remains ambiguous. The V and J ends lost 3 bases and 2 bases respectively, with 14 bases between them. The CDR3 is made up of 15 amino acids. Germline values: CDR1 DFQATT, CDR2 SNEGSKA (reference sequence). This chain's CDR3 is CSASFGGLGNQPQHF. CDR3 in DNA: TGCAGTGCTAGTTTTGGCGGCCTGGGCAATCAGCCCCAGCATTTT.

This rearrangement joins TRBV15 to TRBJ2-7; 9 bases map to TRBD2. V gave up 5 bases and J gave up 2 bases; unmatched junction bases: 13. The CDR3 is 17 residues long. From germline, CDR1 is LNHNV and CDR2 YYDKDF (reference sequence). CDR3 DNA: TGTGCCACCAGCTCGACAGGCTCAGGACTAGCGACCTACGAGCAGTACTTC. This translates into CATSSTGSGLATYEQYF.

This clone came up once. V is TRBV2 and J is TRBJ2-3, with D possibly TRBD2 on 6 matching bases. The ends were cut back, 4 bases at V and 6 bases at J, with 14 bases in the middle. The CDR3 runs 14 residues. CDR1 SNHLY and CDR2 FYNNEI come from the germline V gene. Here the CDR3 reads CASSAGTSGDTQYF. The CDR3 DNA follows: TGTGCCAGCAGTGCGGGGACTTCCGGGGATACGCAGTATTTT.

This clone was counted between two and nine times. This chain connects TRBV19 to TRBJ1-5; the D is unclear. CDR3 length equals 13 residues. Trimming removed 1 base at V and 6 bases at J, with 7 bases between. Germline V gene sequence: CDR1 LNHDA, CDR2 SQIVND (reference sequence). This chain's CDR3 is CASSIAGSQPQHF. The CDR3 bases are TGTGCCAGTAGTATAGCGGGGAGTCAGCCCCAGCATTTT. The whole variable domain, filled in from reference TRBV19 and TRBJ1-5, reads DGGITQSPKYLFRKEGQNVTLSCEQNLNHDAMYWYRQDPGQGLRLIYYSQIVNDFQKGDIAEGYSVSREKKESFPLTVTSAQKNPTAFYLCASSIAGSQPQHFGDGTRLSIL.

The rearrangement uses TRBV2 and TRBJ2-2, with 11 positions matching TRBD2. CDR1 SNHLY and CDR2 FYNNEI come from the germline V gene. This CDR3 is built from 16 residues. V gave up 5 bases and J gave up 2 bases; unmatched junction bases: 4. CDR3 amino acids: CASSLAGGLNTGELFF. Here the CDR3 DNA reads TGTGCCAGCAGTTTAGCGGGAGGGTTAAACACCGGGGAGCTGTTTTTT. The whole variable domain, filled in from reference TRBV2 and TRBJ2-2, reads EPEVTQTPSHQVTQMGQEVILRCVPISNHLYFYWYRQILGQKVEFLVSFYNNEISEKSEIFDDQFSVERPDGSNFTLKIRSTKLEDSAMYFCASSLAGGLNTGELFFGEGSRLTVL.

This chain joins TRBV28 and TRBJ2-2, with 9 nucleotides matching TRBD1. The V gene's germline CDR1 is MDHEN and CDR2 SYDVKM. With 4 bases clipped from V and 3 bases from J, the junction kept 15 bases outside the gene matches. The CDR3 covers 19 residues. The CDR3 reads CASSYAWTGVTSHTGELFF. As DNA, the CDR3 is TGTGCCAGCAGTTACGCGTGGACAGGGGTTACGAGTCACACCGGGGAGCTGTTTTTT.

J is TRBJ1-4 and V is TRBV19, with 7 bases matching TRBD1. CDR1 is LNHDA and CDR2 is SQIVND in the germline V gene (reference sequence). The V gene end was trimmed by 7 bases and the J gene end by 0 bases; junction bases not matched to a gene: 5. This CDR3 spans 15 amino acids. CDR3 DNA: TGTGCCAGTACCCGGGACAGCTCAACTAATGAAAAACTGTTTTTT. Its protein product is CASTRDSSTNEKLFF.

The rearrangement uses TRBV28 and TRBJ2-2, with D uncertain. V lost 6 bases and J 0 bases, leaving 5 bases between the germline ends. The length of the CDR3 is 13 residues. The germline V gene has CDR1 MDHEN and CDR2 SYDVKM. CDR3 coding DNA: TGTGCCAGCAGACTATCGAACACCGGGGAGCTGTTTTTT. Its translation is CASRLSNTGELFF.